The 30 T cell receptor beta chains below were found in one sample sequenced in a study of neurological immune-mediated disorders. TCRdb reprocessed the 5' RACE reads via MiXCR and lists one record per CDR3 protein. The data hold over 45,000 distinct CDR3 sequences, with approximately 3% observed a single time. Sequencing was performed on PBMCs. All receptors come from a woman in her forties or fifties with multiple sclerosis.

This clonotype was seen many times. The chain recombines TRBV10-3 with TRBJ2-3; TRBD1 aligns across 10 bases. This CDR3 has 15 amino acids. The germline V gene has CDR1 ENHRY and CDR2 SYGVKD. The junction had 8 bases not matched to a gene; V was cut back by 7 bases and J by 4 bases. For the CDR3, the DNA is TGTGCCATCAAGCACGGGACAGGGGATCCAGATACGCAGTATTTT. Translation: CAIKHGTGDPDTQYF.

This clonotype was seen at least ten times. In DNA, the CDR3 is TGTGCCAGCAGTTCGGGACCTGGTAGGGACACTGAAGCTTTCTTT. Its protein product is CASSSGPGRDTEAFF. The chain combines TRBV27 with TRBJ1-1; D might be TRBD1 (5 bases). The ends were cut back, 4 bases at V and 3 bases at J, with 15 bases in the middle. The CDR3 is 15 amino acids. Germline V gene sequence: CDR1 MNHEY, CDR2 SMNVEV (reference sequence).

The sample holds a few counts of this clonotype. A much larger clone differs by one base, so this may be a read error. The chain has TRBV20-1 and TRBJ2-5; perhaps TRBD2 as D (6 bases). The CDR3 is made up of 12 amino acids. Germline CDR1 and CDR2: DFQATT and SNEGSKA (reference sequence). CDR3 sequence: CSDRLVGETQYF. CDR3 nucleotides: TGCAGTGATAGACTAGTCGGAGAGACCCAGTACTTC.

This clonotype was seen at least ten times. The V call is TRBV10-2, the J call TRBJ2-3; D gene uncertain. CDR1 is WSHSY, CDR2 SAAADI, per germline. The germline V and J ends were trimmed by 4 bases and 2 bases, with 10 bases remaining between them. The length of the CDR3 is 14 residues. The CDR3 region is CASSGQKDTDTQYF. CDR3 sequence (DNA): TGCGCCAGCAGTGGGCAGAAGGACACAGATACGCAGTATTTT.

This clonotype occurred a few times. The chain combines TRBV7-9 with TRBJ2-7, with D unclear. Trimming removed 4 bases at V and 2 bases at J, with 18 bases between. The germline V gene has CDR1 SEHNR and CDR2 FQNEAQ (reference sequence). The length of the CDR3 is 16 residues. CDR3 residues: CASSYMKPRIAYEQYF. CDR3 nucleotides: TGTGCCAGCAGCTACATGAAACCCAGGATCGCCTACGAGCAGTACTTC.

This clonotype was seen repeatedly, ten times or more. J is TRBJ2-7 and V is TRBV5-1, with D possibly being TRBD2 (5 bases). The CDR3 is 12 residues long. Germline values: CDR1 SGHRS, CDR2 YFSETQ. V shed 5 bases and J shed 5 bases, with 11 bases lying between them. This chain's CDR3 is CASRKPGNEQYF. The CDR3 DNA sequence: TGCGCCAGCAGGAAGCCCGGGAACGAGCAGTACTTC. Full variable domain (missing parts from reference TRBV5-1 and TRBJ2-7): KAGVTQTPRYLIKTRGQQVTLSCSPISGHRSVSWYQQTPGQGLQFLFEYFSETQRNKGNFPGRFSGRQFSNSRSEMNVSTLELGDSALYLCASRKPGNEQYFGPGTRLTVT.

This clonotype was seen at least ten times. This chain links TRBV4-2 with TRBJ1-1; D not certain. CDR3 length: 15 residues. CDR1 and CDR2 (germline): LGHNA, YNFKEQ. Between the trimmed V and J ends, which lost 1 base and 0 bases, there was a span of 9 bases. The DNA of the CDR3 is TGTGCCAGCAGCCAAGTAACGGTATTGAACACTGAAGCTTTCTTT. It encodes CASSQVTVLNTEAFF.

The sample holds many counts of this clonotype. The chain couples TRBV2 to TRBJ1-6; 7 positions agree with TRBD1. The CDR3 spans 13 residues. Germline V gene sequence: CDR1 SNHLY, CDR2 FYNNEI. V shed 8 bases and J 8 bases; nucleotides not matched to a gene: 6. CDR3 amino acids: CASEGTDYSPLHF. The CDR3 DNA follows: TGTGCCAGCGAGGGGACAGACTATTCACCCCTCCACTTT.

This clonotype was detected many times. V and J are TRBV11-3 and TRBJ2-3; D may correspond to TRBD1 or TRBD2 (5 bases each). CDR1 and CDR2 from the germline V gene are SGHNT and YENEEA. The CDR3 is made up of 12 amino acids. V shed 4 bases and J shed 6 bases, with 8 bases lying between them. The CDR3 is CASSSGPDTQYF. DNA for the CDR3: TGTGCCAGCAGCTCGGGGCCGGATACGCAGTATTTT.

There are many counts of this clonotype. This chain links TRBV9 with TRBJ1-2; TRBD1 aligns across 7 bases. Germline loops: CDR1 SGDLS, CDR2 YYNGEE. The CDR3 loop spans 15 amino acids. The V segment lost 3 bases and the J segment 7 bases; nucleotides outside the gene matches: 12. The CDR3 loop is CASSASDRVEAGYTF. The CDR3 bases are TGTGCCAGCAGCGCAAGTGACAGGGTAGAGGCTGGCTACACCTTC.

This clonotype was detected ten times or more. The J gene is TRBJ2-7, the V gene TRBV5-1; 11 positions agree with TRBD1. The V gene's germline CDR1 is SGHRS and CDR2 YFSETQ. Trimming at V came to 3 bases and at J to 6 bases, leaving 5 bases not matched to a gene. The length of the CDR3 is 14 residues. The CDR3 DNA sequence: TGCGCCAGCAGCTGGGGACAGGGGGACGGCGAGCAGTACGTC. Its translation is CASSWGQGDGEQYV.

This clonotype was detected ten times or more. The chain couples TRBV20-1 to TRBJ2-7, with 11 bases lining up with TRBD1. CDR1 is DFQATT and CDR2 is SNEGSKA in the germline V gene (reference sequence). The J segment lost 3 bases and the V segment lost 1 base, leaving 2 bases of the junction unmatched. The CDR3 is made up of 14 amino acids. In nucleotides, the CDR3 is TGCAGTGCTAGAGGCGGGACAGGGGGCTACGAGCAGTACTTC. Its protein is CSARGGTGGYEQYF.

In this sample, this clonotype turned up many times. The rearrangement uses TRBV3-1 and TRBJ2-7; D remains unclear. The CDR3 loop spans 13 amino acids. Germline CDR1 is LGHDT and CDR2 is YNNKEL (reference sequence). Between the trimmed V and J ends, which lost 6 bases and 8 bases, there was a span of 17 bases. The CDR3 sequence: CASSSLGRTQQYF. The DNA of the CDR3 is TGTGCCAGCAGTTCCCTGGGCCGGACCCAGCAGTACTTC.

This clonotype appeared many times. This sequence joins TRBV6-5 and TRBJ2-3, with D maybe TRBD2 (6 bases). CDR3 length: 13 amino acids. Germline V CDR1 and CDR2: MNHEY, SVGAGI. V was trimmed by 6 bases and J by 4 bases, leaving 11 bases between them. For the CDR3, the DNA is TGTGCCAGCAGCCGGGGGTCCCCAGATACGCAGTATTTT. This codes for CASSRGSPDTQYF.

This clonotype showed up many times. This chain links TRBV20-1 with TRBJ1-1; D gene ambiguous. The V and J ends lost 2 bases and 6 bases respectively, with 7 bases between them. The germline V gene has CDR1 DFQATT and CDR2 SNEGSKA (reference sequence). The CDR3 extends over 11 amino acids. The CDR3 DNA is TGCAGTGCTAGAAGAGGCGCTGAAGCTTTCTTT. Amino acids: CSARRGAEAFF.

There are a few counts of this clonotype. Being one base from a much bigger clone, this may be a read error. V gene TRBV20-1 combines with J gene TRBJ2-5; D is unresolved. The CDR3 extends over 13 amino acids. Trimming removed 8 bases at V and 2 bases at J, with 15 bases between. Germline V CDR1 and CDR2: DFQATT, SNEGSKA (reference sequence). The CDR3 here is CSHTAERQETQYF. CDR3 coding DNA: TGCAGTCACACGGCGGAAAGGCAAGAGACCCAGTACTTC.

This clonotype was seen many times. The chain is built from TRBV24-1 and TRBJ2-1; D is perhaps TRBD1 (7 bases). This CDR3 comprises 18 residues. Trimming took off 8 bases at V and 0 bases at J, with 22 bases between the two ends. Germline assignment: CDR1 KGHDR and CDR2 SFDVKD. The chain's CDR3 is CATTGTAKNGGSYNEQFF. The CDR3 DNA follows: TGTGCCACCACCGGGACAGCCAAAAACGGGGGCTCCTACAATGAGCAGTTCTTC.

This clonotype was seen many times. This rearrangement joins TRBV10-2 to TRBJ2-7, with 10 bases aligning to TRBD1. V shed 6 bases, J shed 8 bases, and the junction held 10 bases outside the gene matches. Germline loops: CDR1 WSHSY, CDR2 SAAADI. CDR3 length: 14 residues. The CDR3 spells CASSSGTGDSKQYV. DNA for the CDR3: TGCGCCAGCAGCTCCGGGACAGGGGATAGTAAGCAGTACGTC.

There are many counts of this clonotype. The chain combines TRBV11-2 with TRBJ2-5; D may be TRBD2 (7 bases). The germline gives CDR1 SGHAT, CDR2 FQNNGV. V was cut by 1 base and J by 5 bases, with 17 bases left in between. CDR3 length equals 16 residues. CDR3 protein: CASSLGSRGAWETQYF. The CDR3 DNA sequence: TGTGCCAGCAGCTTAGGCTCACGGGGGGCTTGGGAGACCCAGTACTTC.

This clonotype was observed many times. The rearrangement links TRBV7-6 to TRBJ1-4; TRBD1 might be the D (5 bases). The ends were cut back, 1 base at V and 7 bases at J, with 16 bases in the middle. This CDR3 has 16 amino acids. Looked up from germline, CDR1 is SGHVS and CDR2 is FNYEAQ. The CDR3 bases are TGTGCCAGCAGCTTAGGGACGGGGCTAGCCGGTGAAAAACTGTTTTTT. This encodes CASSLGTGLAGEKLFF.

This clonotype was recorded at least ten times. This sequence joins TRBV2 and TRBJ2-3; D gene uncertain. Trimming shortened V by 6 bases and J by 1 base, and 8 bases separated the two germline ends. This CDR3 has 13 residues. CDR1 SNHLY and CDR2 FYNNEI come from the germline V gene. For the CDR3, the DNA is TGTGCCAGCAGCGACGTCGGCACAGATACGCAGTATTTT. It translates to CASSDVGTDTQYF.

This clonotype was found many times. V gene TRBV28 combines with J gene TRBJ1-3, with a tentative D call TRBD1 (5 bases). The CDR3 totals 15 residues. The V and J ends lost 4 bases and 0 bases respectively, with 10 bases between them. Per germline, CDR1 MDHEN and CDR2 SYDVKM. The DNA of the CDR3 is TGTGCCAGCAGTTCCCCAGGGTTCTCTGGAAACACCATATATTTT. Encoded protein: CASSSPGFSGNTIYF. Full variable domain (rest looked up from reference TRBV28 and TRBJ1-3): DVKVTQSSRYLVKRTGEKVFLECVQDMDHENMFWYRQDPGLGLRLIYFSYDVKMKEKGDIPEGYSVSREKKERFSLILESASTNQTSMYLCASSSPGFSGNTIYFGEGSWLTVV.

There are many counts of this clonotype. This chain connects TRBV28 to TRBJ1-3, with TRBD1 as a possible D gene (6 bases). Germline V CDR1 and CDR2: MDHEN, SYDVKM. The CDR3 has 16 residues. Trimming took off 3 bases at V and 3 bases at J, with 15 bases between the two ends. CDR3 DNA sequence: TGTGCCAGCAGTTTGAGCGGGGAAGGGGGTGGAAACACCATATATTTT. Translating it yields CASSLSGEGGGNTIYF.

This clonotype was detected many times. V gene TRBV12-3 or TRBV12-4 combines with J gene TRBJ2-7; 11 bases fit TRBD2. The CDR3 runs 15 residues. Unmatched junction bases numbered 4, after V lost 6 bases and J lost 0 bases. The CDR3 DNA is TGTGCCAGCAGAGCTACTAGCGGGGGCTCCTACGAGCAGTACTTC. It yields the protein CASRATSGGSYEQYF.

This clonotype was observed many times. This chain joins TRBV4-1 and TRBJ2-3; D not resolved. The CDR3 sequence is 16 residues long. Germline CDR1 is MGHRA and CDR2 is YSYEKL. Between the trimmed V and J ends, which lost 5 bases and 6 bases, there was a span of 21 bases. The CDR3 here is CASSTSRHEPLDTQYF. DNA of the CDR3: TGCGCCAGCAGCACCTCGCGCCACGAGCCTTTGGATACGCAGTATTTT.

Ten or more counts support this clonotype. V usage is TRBV7-2 and J usage is TRBJ2-3; 7 nucleotides agree with TRBD2. The trim removed 8 bases at V and 4 bases at J, leaving 9 bases unmatched. Germline V gene data show CDR1 as SGHTA and CDR2 as FQGNSA. The CDR3 runs to 14 residues. The DNA of the CDR3 is TGTGCCAGCGAAGTCGGCGGGAGCTCAGATACGCAGTATTTT. Residues: CASEVGGSSDTQYF.

This clonotype was counted between two and nine times. The chain carries TRBV18 and TRBJ2-3; TRBD1 matches at 7 bases. The length of the CDR3 is 15 residues. CDR1 and CDR2 (germline): KGHSH, LQKENI. With V trimmed by 0 bases and J by 0 bases, 0 bases remained unmatched. CDR3 in amino acids: CASSPPGQSTDTQYF. CDR3 bases: TGTGCCAGCTCACCACCGGGACAGAGCACAGATACGCAGTATTTT.

This clonotype has ten or more counts. The genes are TRBV20-1 and TRBJ2-1, with 8 bases fitting TRBD2. Trimming cost V 0 bases and J 0 bases; bases outside gene matches: 7. This CDR3 has 17 residues. Germline CDR1 is DFQATT and CDR2 is SNEGSKA (reference sequence). This CDR3 reads CSARDQTSATSYNEQFF. The CDR3 DNA follows: TGCAGTGCTAGAGATCAGACTAGCGCGACCTCCTACAATGAGCAGTTCTTC.

This clonotype came up many times. In nucleotides, the CDR3 is TGTGCCAGCAGTTACCGCAGGGGTACTGAAGCTTTCTTT. Protein sequence: CASSYRRGTEAFF. This sequence joins TRBV6-5 and TRBJ1-1, with a weak D call TRBD1 (6 bases). V lost 2 bases to trimming and J lost 5 bases, with 9 bases between them. The length of the CDR3 is 13 residues. Germline V gene lookup returns CDR1 MNHEY and CDR2 SVGAGI.

This clonotype was recorded at least ten times. The genes are TRBV20-1 and TRBJ1-1; D gene unclear. Between the trimmed V and J ends, which lost 2 bases and 0 bases, there was a span of 13 bases. CDR3 size: 15 residues. Per the germline V gene, CDR1 is DFQATT and CDR2 is SNEGSKA (reference sequence). This CDR3 reads CSARRLHLMNTEAFF. The CDR3 region has the DNA TGCAGTGCTAGACGGCTACATCTCATGAACACTGAAGCTTTCTTT.